The 29 T cell receptor beta chains listed next were all sequenced from one sample in a study of cytomegalovirus exposure and HLA in healthy donors. PCR primers comprised 60 Vbeta and 13 Jbeta primers. Sequencing used immunoSEQ multiplex PCR; TCRdb keeps in-frame clones, though not all of them. The sample has 150,000 to 200,000 clones, 75% to 85% seen once. Material for sequencing was PBMCs. The receptors shown here come from a woman aged 25 to 39 in good health and CMV-seronegative.

The genes are TRBV7-9 and TRBJ2-7, with D maybe TRBD1 (7 bases). Trimming shortened V by 5 bases and J by 6 bases, and 11 bases separated the two germline ends. Germline V gives CDR1 SEHNR, CDR2 FQNEAQ (reference sequence). This CDR3 has 12 amino acids. CDR3 amino acids: CASSPQGGEQYF. CDR3 bases: TGTGCCAGCAGCCCGCAGGGGGGCGAGCAGTACTTC.

The rearrangement joins TRBV19 to TRBJ2-7; 7 nucleotides align to TRBD1. In germline, CDR1 is LNHDA, CDR2 SQIVND (reference sequence). The CDR3 sequence is 14 residues long. The J segment lost 0 bases and the V segment lost 5 bases, leaving 4 bases of the junction unmatched. CDR3 coding DNA: TGTGCCAGTAGTTTGGACAGGACCTCCTACGAGCAGTACTTC. Translated, it gives CASSLDRTSYEQYF. Complete variable domain (other parts from reference TRBV19 and TRBJ2-7): DGGITQSPKYLFRKEGQNVTLSCEQNLNHDAMYWYRQDPGQGLRLIYYSQIVNDFQKGDIAEGYSVSREKKESFPLTVTSAQKNPTAFYLCASSLDRTSYEQYFGPGTRLTVT.

A single count supports this clone. This chain links TRBV7-9 with TRBJ1-1; a weak D match, TRBD1 (6 bases). The ends were cut back, 5 bases at V and 5 bases at J, with 15 bases in the middle. This CDR3 comprises 14 residues. The germline V gene encodes CDR1 SEHNR and CDR2 FQNEAQ (reference sequence). CDR3 protein: CASSPNRVETEAFF. The CDR3 coding sequence is TGTGCCAGCAGCCCTAACAGGGTGGAGACTGAAGCTTTCTTT.

This clone was detected only a few times. V is TRBV6-6 and J is TRBJ2-5; 7 positions agree with TRBD2. The J call may be incorrect, as the DNA end agrees better with TRBJ2-7. The CDR3 is 15 residues long. Germline CDR1 MNHNY, CDR2 SVGAGI (reference sequence). The CDR3 spells CASSYSGGSKPEQYF. CDR3 sequence (DNA): TGTGCCAGCAGTTACTCGGGCGGGAGTAAACCCGAGCAGTACTTC.

The gene calls are TRBV29-1 and TRBJ2-2; a weak D match, TRBD2 (6 bases). Germline lookup yields CDR1 SQVTM and CDR2 ANQGSEA. The CDR3 sequence is 14 residues long. The V end lost 4 bases, the J end lost 0 bases, and 9 bases lay between the germline ends. The CDR3 reads CSVGDSSNTGELFF. The DNA for the CDR3 is TGCAGCGTTGGGGACTCCTCGAACACCGGGGAGCTGTTTTTT.

This clone was seen a few times. The rearrangement uses TRBV5-6 and TRBJ1-4; possibly TRBD1 for D (6 bases). Trimming removed 0 bases at V and 8 bases at J, with 14 bases between. Looked up from germline, CDR1 is SGHDT and CDR2 is YYEEEE. This CDR3 contains 15 residues. The CDR3 loop is CASSLATGKGEKLFF. Written as DNA, the CDR3 is TGTGCCAGCAGCTTGGCCACAGGGAAGGGGGAAAAACTGTTTTTT. Variable domain in full (rest from reference TRBV5-6 and TRBJ1-4): DAGVTQSPTHLIKTRGQQVTLRCSPKSGHDTVSWYQQALGQGPQFIFQYYEEEERQRGNFPDRFSGHQFPNYSSELNVNALLLGDSALYLCASSLATGKGEKLFFGSGTQLSVL.

The J gene is TRBJ2-1, the V gene TRBV11-3; 11 bases agree with TRBD1. V was clipped by 5 bases and J by 4 bases; unmatched bases: 4. CDR1 and CDR2 from the germline V gene are SGHNT and YENEEA. The CDR3 has 15 amino acids. The DNA of the CDR3 is TGTGCCAGCAGCCTGGGACAGGGGGGATACAATGAGCAGTTCTTC. The encoded protein is CASSLGQGGYNEQFF.

This clone was detected only once. This chain links TRBV15 with TRBJ2-5; D remains ambiguous. With the DNA end fitting TRBJ2-7 better, the J assignment may be wrong. This CDR3 has 16 amino acids. The germline gives CDR1 LNHNV, CDR2 YYDKDF (reference sequence). CDR3 DNA sequence: TGTGCCACCAGCAGAGAAGGTGGGCGCCCTACCTACGAGCAGTACTTC. Its protein product is CATSREGGRPTYEQYF.

J is TRBJ2-1 and V is TRBV21-1; TRBD1, the D gene given by the table, was not confirmed from the DNA. TRBV21-1 constitutes a pseudogene. The CDR3 totals 18 residues. This CDR3 is CASSLHGDSFRGYNEQFF. The CDR3 coding sequence is TGTGCCAGCAGTTTACACGGGGACAGCTTTCGGGGGTACAATGAGCAGTTCTTC.

The V gene is TRBV28, the J gene TRBJ1-5, with D possibly TRBD1 on 5 matching bases. CDR3 length: 16 residues. The V end was cut by 6 bases, the J end by 5 bases, with 20 bases between. Germline loops: CDR1 MDHEN, CDR2 SYDVKM. The CDR3 bases are TGTGCCAGCAGGATAATTAGGGGTGGAGGGGATCAGCCCCAGCATTTT. The encoded protein is CASRIIRGGGDQPQHF.

This chain joins TRBV11-2 and TRBJ2-7; 7 nucleotides line up with TRBD2. There are 15 residues in the CDR3. The trim removed 1 base at V and 0 bases at J, leaving 3 bases unmatched. The V gene's germline CDR1 is SGHAT and CDR2 FQNNGV. The CDR3 DNA reads as TGTGCCAGCAGCTTAGGGGAGGGAAGCTCCTACGAGCAGTACTTC. Its protein is CASSLGEGSSYEQYF. Variable domain in full (rest from reference TRBV11-2 and TRBJ2-7): EAGVAQSPRYKIIEKRQSVAFWCNPISGHATLYWYQQILGQGPKLLIQFQNNGVVDDSQLPKDRFSAERLKGVDSTLKIQPAKLEDSAVYLCASSLGEGSSYEQYFGPGTRLTVT.

The rearrangement uses TRBV6-5 and TRBJ2-7; 9 nucleotides agree with TRBD1. This CDR3 region has 14 residues. Germline V gene lookup returns CDR1 MNHEY and CDR2 SVGAGI. The junction had 7 bases not matched to a gene; V was cut back by 5 bases and J by 5 bases. The CDR3 bases are TGTGCCAGCAGTACCGGGACAGGGAATCACGAGCAGTACTTC. Translating gives CASSTGTGNHEQYF.

This chain links TRBV29-1 with TRBJ2-7; perhaps TRBD1 as D (5 bases). Trimming removed 4 bases from V and 3 bases from J, with 10 bases in between. The CDR3 runs to 12 residues. Germline V gives CDR1 SQVTM, CDR2 ANQGSEA. CDR3 sequence reads: CSVVGARYEQYF. CDR3 nucleotides: TGCAGCGTTGTAGGGGCACGCTACGAGCAGTACTTC.

The V and J genes are TRBV2 and TRBJ2-5, with 8 bases matching TRBD1. Matching the DNA end better, TRBJ2-7 makes the J call doubtful. In germline, CDR1 is SNHLY, CDR2 FYNNEI. CDR3 length equals 14 residues. The CDR3 sequence is CASRTGVVVYEQYF. For the CDR3, the DNA is TGTGCCAGCAGGACAGGGGTAGTCGTGTACGAGCAGTACTTC.

The V and J genes are TRBV15 and TRBJ1-1; D not resolved. V was clipped by 0 bases and J by 8 bases, with 10 bases between them. This CDR3 contains 13 residues. Germline CDR1 LNHNV, CDR2 YYDKDF (reference sequence). DNA of the CDR3: TGTGCCACCAGCAGAGATCTGGGCGAGGAAGCTTTCTTT. It is translated as CATSRDLGEEAFF.

The genes are TRBV2 and TRBJ2-2; D is unclear. The CDR3 is made up of 13 amino acids. Germline values: CDR1 SNHLY, CDR2 FYNNEI. Trimming cost V 5 bases and J 9 bases, with 13 bases left between them. CDR3 sequence reads: CASSPLLIRELFF. Written as DNA, the CDR3 is TGTGCCAGCAGTCCTCTACTTATACGGGAGCTGTTTTTT. Full variable domain (remainder filled in from reference TRBV2 and TRBJ2-2): EPEVTQTPSHQVTQMGQEVILRCVPISNHLYFYWYRQILGQKVEFLVSFYNNEISEKSEIFDDQFSVERPDGSNFTLKIRSTKLEDSAMYFCASSPLLIRELFFGEGSRLTVL.

This chain uses TRBV10-3 with TRBJ1-1, with D maybe TRBD1 (6 bases). This CDR3 is built from 14 residues. V dropped 7 bases and J dropped 4 bases, with 16 bases sitting between them. Germline CDR1 ENHRY, CDR2 SYGVKD. The CDR3 sequence is CAIMGGGASTEAFF. Here the CDR3 DNA reads TGTGCCATCATGGGTGGGGGGGCCAGCACTGAAGCTTTCTTT.

The chain couples TRBV5-4 to TRBJ2-1; 9 bases fit TRBD2. Per germline, CDR1 SGHNT and CDR2 YYREEE (reference sequence). V shed 2 bases, J shed 2 bases, and the junction held 5 bases outside the gene matches. The CDR3 runs 16 residues. CDR3 DNA: TGTGCCAGCAGCTTAGGTAGCGGGGGTACCTACAATGAGCAGTTCTTC. Translated, it gives CASSLGSGGTYNEQFF. Combining the CDR3 with reference TRBV5-4 and TRBJ2-1 gives the whole variable domain ETGVTQSPTHLIKTRGQQVTLRCSSQSGHNTVSWYQQALGQGPQFIFQYYREEENGRGNFPPRFSGLQFPNYSSELNVNALELDDSALYLCASSLGSGGTYNEQFFGPGTRLTVL.

As for this clone: The sample holds other DNA sequences that translate to the same CDR3. J is TRBJ2-6 and V is TRBV19; D is unclear. The CDR3 extends over 16 amino acids. Trimming left V 3 bases short and J 0 bases short, with 9 bases between. Per the germline V gene, CDR1 is LNHDA and CDR2 is SQIVND (reference sequence). CDR3 amino acids: CASSIFSGSGANVLTF. The CDR3 nucleotides are TGTGCCAGTAGTATCTTCTCAGGCTCTGGGGCCAACGTCCTGACTTTC.

The chain couples TRBV7-9 to TRBJ2-3; the D gene is possibly TRBD1 (6 bases). In germline, CDR1 is SEHNR, CDR2 FQNEAQ (reference sequence). The length of the CDR3 is 15 residues. Trimming took 5 bases from V and 0 from J, leaving 12 bases between them. CDR3 sequence reads: CASSLGQTSTDTQYF. In DNA, the CDR3 is TGTGCCAGCAGCCTAGGACAGACTAGCACAGATACGCAGTATTTT.

The genes are TRBV29-1 and TRBJ1-2; D uncertain. From germline, CDR1 is SQVTM and CDR2 ANQGSEA. V was shortened by 6 bases and J by 7 bases, with 9 bases between the two germline ends. The CDR3 loop spans 10 amino acids. In DNA, the CDR3 is TGCAGCGTCGAGGAGCCTGGCTACACCTTC. Its translation is CSVEEPGYTF.

The chain joins TRBV19 to TRBJ2-1, with D perhaps matching TRBD2 (6 bases). V lost 2 bases to trimming and J lost 1 base, with 12 bases between them. CDR1 and CDR2 from the germline V gene are LNHDA and SQIVND (reference sequence). CDR3 length equals 16 residues. CDR3 DNA sequence: TGTGCCAGTAGTATAAGGGGCGGGGTATCCTACAATGAGCAGTTCTTC. Protein: CASSIRGGVSYNEQFF.

This chain links TRBV11-2 with TRBJ2-7; 7 nucleotides line up with TRBD1. Germline CDR1 SGHAT, CDR2 FQNNGV. The CDR3 runs 16 residues. The V gene end was trimmed by 5 bases and the J gene end by 6 bases; junction bases not matched to a gene: 16. DNA for the CDR3: TGTGCCAGCAGCCGATCCGGGACAGATCTTTTCATCGAGCAGTACTTC. Protein: CASSRSGTDLFIEQYF.

The CDR3 DNA reads as TGTGCCAGCAGTTACTCGAAGGACAGGGGCGGGTCTGGCTACACCTTC. Protein product: CASSYSKDRGGSGYTF. The chain employs TRBV6-5 and TRBJ1-2, with 9 bases identical to TRBD1. The CDR3 has 16 amino acids. After removal of 0 bases from V and 7 bases from J, the junction contained 9 bases not matched to a gene. The germline V gene has CDR1 MNHEY and CDR2 SVGAGI.

The V gene is TRBV6-5, the J gene TRBJ2-7; D is possibly TRBD2 (7 bases). Germline CDR1 reads MNHEY; CDR2 reads SVGAGI. The CDR3 spans 14 residues. Trimming cost V 5 bases and J 2 bases, with 13 bases left between them. CDR3 loop: CASSRRGGTYEQYF. CDR3 sequence (DNA): TGTGCCAGCAGTCGGAGGGGGGGCACCTACGAGCAGTACTTC.

This clone was picked up a small number of times. The rearrangement links TRBV5-1 to TRBJ2-5; 9 bases map to TRBD2. Trimming removed 7 bases from V and 1 base from J; junction bases left unmatched: 8. The CDR3 is made up of 15 amino acids. Germline V gives CDR1 SGHRS, CDR2 YFSETQ. The CDR3 is CASALTSGLQETQYF. The CDR3 DNA is TGCGCCAGCGCCTTGACTAGCGGACTCCAAGAGACCCAGTACTTC.

The chain is built from TRBV4-1 and TRBJ1-5; D is undetermined. CDR3 size: 15 residues. Germline-derived CDR1 and CDR2 are MGHRA and YSYEKL. V lost 1 base and J lost 0, with 7 bases in between. The CDR3, as DNA: TGCGCCAGCAGCCAAGGGGCTTATAGCAATCAGCCCCAGCATTTT. Protein: CASSQGAYSNQPQHF.

This clone was counted once. V and J are TRBV29-1 and TRBJ2-3; no definite D call. The CDR3 consists of 14 residues. Germline V gene lookup returns CDR1 SQVTM and CDR2 ANQGSEA. The V end lost 1 base, the J end lost 1 base, and 9 bases lay between the germline ends. In DNA form, the CDR3 reads TGCAGCGTTGAAGTCCAACTTGGCACAGATACGCAGTATTTT. This translates into CSVEVQLGTDTQYF.

This chain uses TRBV5-5 with TRBJ2-1; possible D gene TRBD1, 6 bases. CDR3 length: 13 residues. Germline lookup yields CDR1 SGHKS and CDR2 YYEKEE (reference sequence). V was trimmed by 1 base and J by 6 bases, leaving 8 bases between them. CDR3 amino acids: CASSLPGANEQFF. The DNA for the CDR3 is TGTGCCAGCAGCTTGCCAGGGGCCAATGAGCAGTTCTTC.